The 31 T cell receptor beta chains presented below share a single source sample, sequenced in a study of blood T cell repertoires in COVID-19. The assay was immunoSEQ multiplex PCR, and TCRdb's table has in-frame clones only and misses some. The data contain 150,000 to 200,000 clones, approximately 80% of them singletons. The sequencing input was PBMCs or T cells enriched from blood (not recorded which). The source is a woman aged 60 to 75 with acute COVID-19.

The V gene is TRBV5-1, the J gene TRBJ2-5; 12 bases are shared with TRBD2. From germline, CDR1 is SGHRS and CDR2 YFSETQ. The CDR3 totals 16 residues. The J segment lost 2 bases and the V segment lost 2 bases, leaving 4 bases of the junction unmatched. The CDR3 loop reads CASSFGTSGFQETQYF. The CDR3 DNA follows: TGCGCCAGCAGCTTCGGGACTAGCGGGTTTCAAGAGACCCAGTACTTC.

The rearrangement joins TRBV29-1 to TRBJ1-1, with TRBD1 identical over 10 bases. This CDR3 is 16 amino acids long. The V gene end was trimmed by 8 bases and the J gene end by 4 bases; junction bases not matched to a gene: 16. CDR1 SQVTM and CDR2 ANQGSEA come from the germline V gene. The CDR3 DNA is TGCAGCATACCCCGGGACAGGGGTTCTGTAGGCACTGAAGCTTTCTTT. It encodes CSIPRDRGSVGTEAFF.

This clone was seen a few times. V usage is TRBV21-1 and J usage is TRBJ2-6; the table's D call of TRBD2 was not tested on the DNA. TRBV21-1 is classified as a pseudogene. CDR3 length: 15 amino acids. This CDR3 is CASIKRGSGANVLTF. DNA of the CDR3: TGTGCCAGCATCAAACGAGGGTCTGGGGCCAACGTCCTGACTTTC.

The rearrangement uses TRBV27 and TRBJ1-3, with D possibly being TRBD1 (5 bases). The germline V gene has CDR1 MNHEY and CDR2 SMNVEV (reference sequence). The germline V and J ends were trimmed by 5 bases and 4 bases, with 9 bases remaining between them. The CDR3 extends over 13 amino acids. CDR3 in amino acids: CASSIHRGNTIYF. CDR3 sequence (DNA): TGTGCCAGCAGTATCCACAGGGGAAACACCATATATTTT.

This chain joins TRBV7-2 and TRBJ1-6; D call uncertain. V shed 3 bases and J shed 8 bases, with 14 bases lying between them. Germline V gene sequence: CDR1 SGHTA, CDR2 FQGNSA. The CDR3 is made up of 15 amino acids. CDR3 sequence reads: CASSFLAAEYSPLHF. Written as DNA, the CDR3 is TGTGCCAGCAGCTTCCTAGCGGCGGAATATTCACCCCTCCACTTT.

There are a few counts of this clone. The chain couples TRBV2 to TRBJ1-2, with 7 bases that match TRBD1. The length of the CDR3 is 12 residues. Germline loops: CDR1 SNHLY, CDR2 FYNNEI. The V segment lost 6 bases and the J segment 6 bases; nucleotides outside the gene matches: 4. The CDR3 sequence: CASSLRGDGYTF. The DNA of the CDR3 is TGTGCCAGCAGCCTCAGGGGGGATGGCTACACCTTC.

This clone showed up just a few times. The chain links TRBV30 to TRBJ2-3; TRBD2 is a possible D gene (7 bases). V was cut by 5 bases and J by 4 bases, with 19 bases left in between. The length of the CDR3 is 15 residues. Germline-derived CDR1 and CDR2 are GTSNPN and SVGIG (reference sequence). The chain's CDR3 is CAWGRLGGRPDTQYF. CDR3 nucleotide sequence: TGTGCCTGGGGCCGCTTGGGGGGGCGACCAGATACGCAGTATTTT.

V and J are TRBV4-1 and TRBJ1-4, with 7 bases identical to TRBD1. The trim removed 2 bases at V and 3 bases at J, leaving 9 bases unmatched. This CDR3 spans 17 amino acids. The germline CDR1 and CDR2 sequences are MGHRA and YSYEKL. CDR3 in amino acids: CASSQWAGGLANEKLFF. The DNA for the CDR3 is TGCGCCAGCAGCCAATGGGCAGGGGGTTTGGCTAATGAAAAACTGTTTTTT.

The rearrangement joins TRBV4-3 to TRBJ1-4, with D uncertain. The CDR3 runs to 16 residues. The V end lost 0 bases, the J end lost 5 bases, and 13 bases lay between the germline ends. Germline lookup yields CDR1 LGHNA and CDR2 YSLEER. The CDR3 region is CASSQDGSRGNEKLFF. CDR3 bases: TGCGCCAGCAGCCAAGATGGATCGCGAGGAAATGAAAAACTGTTTTTT.

The genes are TRBV7-9 and TRBJ1-1; 10 nucleotides agree with TRBD1. The CDR3 contains 14 residues. Germline CDR1 SEHNR, CDR2 FQNEAQ (reference sequence). V shed 3 bases, J shed 3 bases, and the junction held 1 base outside the gene matches. CDR3 in amino acids: CASSFGTGDTEAFF. The CDR3, as DNA: TGTGCCAGCAGCTTTGGGACAGGGGACACTGAAGCTTTCTTT. Variable domain in full (rest from reference TRBV7-9 and TRBJ1-1): DTGVSQNPRHKITKRGQNVTFRCDPISEHNRLYWYRQTLGQGPEFLTYFQNEAQLEKSRLLSDRFSAERPKGSFSTLEIQRTEQGDSAMYLCASSFGTGDTEAFFGQGTRLTVV.

The chain joins TRBV19 to TRBJ2-1; 7 positions agree with TRBD2. The CDR3 has 15 amino acids. After removal of 10 bases from V and 1 base from J, the junction contained 10 bases not matched to a gene. Germline loops: CDR1 LNHDA, CDR2 SQIVND (reference sequence). Here the CDR3 reads CATSDHGGSYNEQFF. DNA of the CDR3: TGTGCCACCTCCGACCACGGGGGGTCCTACAATGAGCAGTTCTTC.

This clone was detected a few times. The V gene is TRBV6-2 or TRBV6-3, the J gene TRBJ2-2, with D perhaps matching TRBD2 (5 bases). From germline, CDR1 is MNHEY and CDR2 SVGEGT. V gave up 1 base and J gave up 3 bases, with 9 bases separating them. CDR3 length equals 15 residues. The CDR3 DNA sequence: TGTGCCAGCAGTTACTACGGGGATGACACCGGGGAGCTGTTTTTT. It codes for CASSYYGDDTGELFF.

The rearrangement joins TRBV21-1 to TRBJ2-2; the table names TRBD2, a call not compared with the DNA. TRBV21-1 is listed as a pseudogene. This CDR3 contains 15 residues. CDR3 in amino acids: CASSPRPANTGELFF. The DNA for the CDR3 is TGTGCCAGCAGCCCGCGCCCGGCGAACACCGGGGAGCTGTTTTTT.

V usage is TRBV28 and J usage is TRBJ1-2, with unresolved D. Trimming left V 5 bases short and J 0 bases short, with 10 bases between. CDR3 length: 14 amino acids. Germline-derived CDR1 and CDR2 are MDHEN and SYDVKM. The CDR3 bases are TGTGCCAGCAGTCTGCATGGCCCTAACTATGGCTACACCTTC. Its translation: CASSLHGPNYGYTF.

This clone was detected only once. The genes are TRBV18 and TRBJ2-5, with TRBD1 identical over 8 bases. Germline V CDR1 and CDR2: KGHSH, LQKENI. The CDR3 is 13 amino acids. Trimming at V came to 6 bases and at J to 3 bases, leaving 3 bases not matched to a gene. The CDR3 DNA reads as TGTGCCAGCTCCTCGGACAGGGAAGAGACCCAGTACTTC. This encodes CASSSDREETQYF.

This sequence joins TRBV4-1 and TRBJ2-2; 7 nucleotides align to TRBD1. The germline gives CDR1 MGHRA, CDR2 YSYEKL. The CDR3 covers 16 residues. V lost 4 bases and J lost 1; bases outside the gene matches: 6. The CDR3 here is CASSPAGTVNTGELFF. CDR3 nucleotide sequence: TGCGCCAGCAGCCCCGCCGGGACAGTGAACACCGGGGAGCTGTTTTTT.

This clone was counted a few times. In DNA, the CDR3 is TGTGCCAGCAGCATATCCGGGACAGTGAACTATGGCTACACCTTC. This gives the protein CASSISGTVNYGYTF. The gene calls are TRBV7-2 and TRBJ1-2; 7 positions match TRBD1. CDR1 is SGHTA and CDR2 is FQGNSA in the germline V gene. With V trimmed by 5 bases and J by 2 bases, 8 bases remained unmatched. This CDR3 is 15 amino acids long.

The chain joins TRBV3-1 (or the pseudogene TRBV3-2) to TRBJ2-7; D might be TRBD1 (5 bases). Germline V lookup: CDR1 LGHDT, CDR2 YNNKEL (reference sequence). Trimming took 1 base from V and 5 from J, leaving 12 bases between them. The CDR3 is 14 residues long. The CDR3 DNA reads as TGTGCCAGCAGCCAAGGGACACTTGGGGACGAGCAGTACTTC. This encodes CASSQGTLGDEQYF.

The chain has TRBV5-5 and TRBJ1-5; D remains ambiguous. Germline values: CDR1 SGHKS, CDR2 YYEKEE (reference sequence). This CDR3 comprises 14 residues. Trimming removed 4 bases at V and 4 bases at J, with 12 bases between. This chain's CDR3 is CASSLSPGNQPQHF. The CDR3 nucleotides are TGTGCCAGCAGCCTCTCTCCAGGTAATCAGCCCCAGCATTTT.

This clone was counted only a few times. The rearrangement links TRBV7-8 to TRBJ2-7, with 9 bases that match TRBD2. Germline V gene data show CDR1 as SGHVS and CDR2 as FQNEAQ. The CDR3 is 18 amino acids. The J segment lost 3 bases and the V segment lost 5 bases, leaving 17 bases of the junction unmatched. CDR3 in amino acids: CASSPRESSGVTSYEQYF. CDR3 nucleotides: TGTGCCAGCAGCCCCCGGGAGTCTAGCGGGGTGACAAGCTACGAGCAGTACTTC.

The CDR3 bases are TGTGCCAGCAGCCGGGCGGGGCAAGAGACCCAGTACTTC. Amino acid sequence: CASSRAGQETQYF. The V gene is TRBV7-9, the J gene TRBJ2-5, with D perhaps matching TRBD2 (6 bases). Trimming removed 5 bases from V and 2 bases from J, with 9 bases in between. The germline V gene has CDR1 SEHNR and CDR2 FQNEAQ (reference sequence). The CDR3 is 13 amino acids.

A few counts support this clone. This rearrangement joins TRBV18 to TRBJ1-4; D remains unclear. Trimming stripped 2 bases from V and 5 bases from J, with 3 bases between. The CDR3 extends over 12 amino acids. Germline loops: CDR1 KGHSH, CDR2 LQKENI. For the CDR3, the DNA is TGTGCCAGCTCACCATCAAATGAAAAACTGTTTTTT. Translating it yields CASSPSNEKLFF.

This clone was detected only a few times. The V gene is TRBV19, the J gene TRBJ1-5, with 7 bases aligning to TRBD1. V lost 6 bases to trimming and J lost 4 bases; unmatched junction nucleotides: 6. The CDR3 contains 14 residues. Germline V gives CDR1 LNHDA, CDR2 SQIVND (reference sequence). The CDR3 region is CASRVTQGNQPQHF. CDR3 DNA sequence: TGTGCCAGTAGGGTGACACAGGGGAATCAGCCCCAGCATTTT.

The CDR3 is CASSGQEGLGPTEAFF. CDR3 in DNA: TGTGCCAGTAGTGGGCAGGAGGGTCTGGGGCCCACTGAAGCTTTCTTT. The V gene is TRBV19, the J gene TRBJ1-1, with D maybe TRBD1 (5 bases). Germline CDR1 reads LNHDA; CDR2 reads SQIVND (reference sequence). Trimming removed 5 bases from V and 4 bases from J, with 20 bases in between. The CDR3 contains 16 residues.

The gene calls are TRBV3-1 (or the pseudogene TRBV3-2) and TRBJ2-7; 7 bases are a match to TRBD1. Trimming cost V 10 bases and J 2 bases; bases outside gene matches: 11. The CDR3 consists of 14 residues. Germline CDR1 reads LGHDT; CDR2 reads YNNKEL (reference sequence). The CDR3 DNA is TGTGCCACCAAGCCCTCGGACAGGCCCTACGAGCAGTACTTC. Translated, it gives CATKPSDRPYEQYF.

V gene TRBV12-3 or TRBV12-4 combines with J gene TRBJ1-5; D is perhaps TRBD1 (5 bases). Trimming cost V 1 base and J 5 bases, with 6 bases left between them. The CDR3 is 13 residues long. The CDR3 region is CASSLGRDQPQHF. The CDR3 DNA follows: TGTGCCAGCAGTTTAGGCAGGGATCAGCCCCAGCATTTT.

This chain joins TRBV7-2 and TRBJ1-2; D might be TRBD1 (6 bases). The V end was cut by 2 bases, the J end by 8 bases, with 15 bases between. The CDR3 loop spans 14 amino acids. Germline V gene sequence: CDR1 SGHTA, CDR2 FQGNSA. This CDR3 is CASSLLLEGGGYTF. The CDR3 region has the DNA TGTGCCAGCAGCTTACTTCTCGAAGGGGGAGGCTACACCTTC. The full variable domain, in which reference TRBV7-2 and TRBJ1-2 provide the parts outside the CDR3, is GAGVSQSPSNKVTEKGKDVELRCDPISGHTALYWYRQSLGQGLEFLIYFQGNSAPDKSGLPSDRFSAERTGGSVSTLTIQRTQQEDSAVYLCASSLLLEGGGYTFGSGTRLTVV.

Note on this clone: This CDR3 is also generated by other DNA sequences in the sample. This sequence joins TRBV7-2 and TRBJ1-2; D is undetermined. Germline CDR1 is SGHTA and CDR2 is FQGNSA. The CDR3 covers 14 residues. The V end was cut by 5 bases, the J end by 2 bases, with 12 bases between. Here the CDR3 reads CASSPEGGNYGYTF. The CDR3 coding sequence is TGTGCCAGCAGCCCCGAGGGAGGGAACTATGGCTACACCTTC.

The chain uses TRBV4-2 and TRBJ2-5, with 7 bases aligning to TRBD1. The CDR3 length is 14 residues. Germline values: CDR1 LGHNA, CDR2 YNFKEQ. V shed 1 base and J 2 bases; nucleotides not matched to a gene: 1. Here the CDR3 reads CASSQGRGQETQYF. The CDR3 DNA is TGTGCCAGCAGCCAAGGCAGGGGGCAAGAGACCCAGTACTTC.

The CDR3 coding sequence is TGTGCCAGCAGTACCGGGACAGGGGTAAATTCACCCCTCCACTTT. Translating it yields CASSTGTGVNSPLHF. The V call is TRBV7-9, the J call TRBJ1-6, with 10 bases matching TRBD1. The V and J ends lost 6 bases and 7 bases, in that order; junction bases with no gene match: 6. The CDR3 runs 15 residues. In germline, CDR1 is SEHNR, CDR2 FQNEAQ (reference sequence).

The genes are TRBV7-9 and TRBJ1-5; 9 bases are a match to TRBD1. Losses at the gene ends were 4 bases for V and 9 bases for J; bases not matched to a gene: 10. There are 15 residues in the CDR3. Germline CDR1 SEHNR, CDR2 FQNEAQ (reference sequence). The CDR3 DNA sequence: TGTGCCAGCAGCTCAACCGGACAGGGGCCCCGGCCCCAGCATTTT. Its translation is CASSSTGQGPRPQHF. The whole variable domain, filled in from reference TRBV7-9 and TRBJ1-5, reads DTGVSQNPRHKITKRGQNVTFRCDPISEHNRLYWYRQTLGQGPEFLTYFQNEAQLEKSRLLSDRFSAERPKGSFSTLEIQRTEQGDSAMYLCASSSTGQGPRPQHFGDGTRLSIL.